These T cell receptor beta chains were read from a single sample in a study of naive CD8 T cells in extremely preterm neonates. Sequencing used immunoSEQ multiplex PCR; TCRdb keeps in-frame clones, though not all of them. Here the sample spans about 7,500 clones, about 97% being singletons. The material sequenced was naive CD8+ T cells from cord blood. These receptors were collected from a newborn in good health. Both conserved end residues are part of each CDR3. The D gene is left open where the match is weak. The size field is filled for only some rows; it gives once, few, many or a size class.

cdr3_length	d_call	v_call	j_call	clone_size	cdr3_nt	cdr3_aa
16	.	TRBV11-2	TRBJ2-7	.	TGTGCCAGCAGCTTAGAATGGTCAGGGGCTACCTACGAGCAGTACTTC	CASSLEWSGATYEQYF
16	TRBD1	TRBV7-9	TRBJ2-7	.	TGTGCCAGCAGCCCCCCCCCGGGGACAGGGACCTACGAGCAGTACTTC	CASSPPPGTGTYEQYF
15	.	TRBV6-5	TRBJ1-4	.	TGTGCCAGCAGTTACTCGAGTCCGGGTACTGAAAAACTGTTTTTT	CASSYSSPGTEKLFF
17	TRBD1	TRBV11-2	TRBJ1-6	.	TGTGCCAGCAGCGCCTCACGGGACAGGGGGCCAAATTCACCCCTCCACTTT	CASSASRDRGPNSPLHF
16	TRBD1	TRBV6-6	TRBJ1-2	.	TGTGCCAGCAGTTACTCCGCAGGGGGCCCTAACTATGGCTACACCTTC	CASSYSAGGPNYGYTF
12	.	TRBV7-6	TRBJ2-7	.	TGTGCCAGCAGCCGAGGGACCTACGAGCAGTACTTC	CASSRGTYEQYF
11	.	TRBV7-9	TRBJ2-1	.	TGTGCCAGCAGCTTAGTTAGCGGGCAGTTCTTC	CASSLVSGQFF
16	TRBD1	TRBV7-9	TRBJ2-5	.	TGTGCCAGCAGCCACGTCGACAGGGGCCTCCAAGAGACCCAGTACTTC	CASSHVDRGLQETQYF
14	TRBD2	TRBV13	TRBJ2-1	.	TGTGCCAGCAGCTTAGCGGGACTAGAGAATGAGCAGTTCTTC	CASSLAGLENEQFF
16	TRBD2	TRBV7-3	TRBJ2-2	.	TGTGCCAGCAGCTTAAGACTAGCGGGGAACACCGGGGAGCTGTTTTTT	CASSLRLAGNTGELFF
16	TRBD1	TRBV23-1	TRBJ1-2	.	TGCGCCAGCAGACCGGGACAGGGGGCCCCTAACTATGGCTACACCTTC	CASRPGQGAPNYGYTF
16	.	TRBV15	TRBJ2-5	.	TGTGCCACCAGCAAATTCCCCGGGGTGTCCGGGTGGGCCCAGTACTTC	CATSKFPGVSGWAQYF
16	.	TRBV7-6	TRBJ2-3	.	TGTGCCAGCAGCTTAGGGGGGGGCCCCGTAGAAGATACGCAGTATTTT	CASSLGGGPVEDTQYF
14	.	TRBV11-2	TRBJ2-5	.	TGTGCCAGCAGCTTAAAGGGGTACCAAGAGACCCAGTACTTC	CASSLKGYQETQYF
15	.	TRBV6-5	TRBJ2-7	.	TGTGCCAGCAGTTACTCGAATACAGCTTCCTACGAGCAGTACTTC	CASSYSNTASYEQYF
12	.	TRBV6-6	TRBJ2-7	few	TGTGCCAGCAGGGACATAGCCTACGAGCAGTACTTC	CASRDIAYEQYF
14	TRBD2	TRBV7-2	TRBJ2-2	.	TGTGCCAGCAGCTTACTAGCGGGGATTTCGGAGCTGTTTTTT	CASSLLAGISELFF